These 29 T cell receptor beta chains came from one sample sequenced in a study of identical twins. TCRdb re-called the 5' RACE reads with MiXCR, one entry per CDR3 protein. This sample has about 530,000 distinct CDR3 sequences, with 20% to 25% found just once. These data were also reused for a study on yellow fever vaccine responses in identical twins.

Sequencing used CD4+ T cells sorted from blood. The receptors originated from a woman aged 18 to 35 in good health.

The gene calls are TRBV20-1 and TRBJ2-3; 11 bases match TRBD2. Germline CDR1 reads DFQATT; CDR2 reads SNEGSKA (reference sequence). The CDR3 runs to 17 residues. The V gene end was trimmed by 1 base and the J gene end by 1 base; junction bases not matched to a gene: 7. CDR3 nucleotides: TGCAGTGCTAGAGTGGCTAGCGGGGGGTCTGGCACAGATACGCAGTATTTT. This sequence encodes CSARVASGGSGTDTQYF.

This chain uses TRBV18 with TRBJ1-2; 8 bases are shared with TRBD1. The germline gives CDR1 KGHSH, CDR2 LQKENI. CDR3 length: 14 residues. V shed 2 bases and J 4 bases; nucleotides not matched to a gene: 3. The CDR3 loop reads CASSPATGGYGYTF. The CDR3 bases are TGTGCCAGCTCACCAGCAACAGGGGGCTATGGCTACACCTTC.

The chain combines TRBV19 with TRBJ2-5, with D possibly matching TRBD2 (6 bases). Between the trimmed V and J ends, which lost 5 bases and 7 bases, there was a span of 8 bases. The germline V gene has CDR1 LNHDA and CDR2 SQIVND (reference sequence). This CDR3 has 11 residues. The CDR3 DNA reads TGTGCCAGTAGTCTCGGGAGGACCCAGTACTTC. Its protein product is CASSLGRTQYF.

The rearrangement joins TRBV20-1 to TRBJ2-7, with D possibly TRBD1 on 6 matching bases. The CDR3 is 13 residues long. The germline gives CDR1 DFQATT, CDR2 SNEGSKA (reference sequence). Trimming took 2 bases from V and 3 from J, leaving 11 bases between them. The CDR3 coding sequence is TGCAGTGCTAGATGGGACACTAACTACGAGCAGTACGTC. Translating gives CSARWDTNYEQYV.

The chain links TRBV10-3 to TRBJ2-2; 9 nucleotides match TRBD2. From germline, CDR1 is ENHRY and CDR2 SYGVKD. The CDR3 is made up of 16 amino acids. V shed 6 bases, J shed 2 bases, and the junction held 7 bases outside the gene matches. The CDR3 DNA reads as TGTGCCATCAGAACGACTAGCGGAGGTAACACCGGGGAGCTGTTTTTT. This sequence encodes CAIRTTSGGNTGELFF.

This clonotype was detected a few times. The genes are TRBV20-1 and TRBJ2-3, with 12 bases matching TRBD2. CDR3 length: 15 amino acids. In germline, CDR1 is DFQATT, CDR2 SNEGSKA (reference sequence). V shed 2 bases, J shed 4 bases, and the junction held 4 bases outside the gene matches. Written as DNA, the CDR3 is TGCAGTGCTAGACCGACTAGCGGGAGTTCAGATACGCAGTATTTT. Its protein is CSARPTSGSSDTQYF.

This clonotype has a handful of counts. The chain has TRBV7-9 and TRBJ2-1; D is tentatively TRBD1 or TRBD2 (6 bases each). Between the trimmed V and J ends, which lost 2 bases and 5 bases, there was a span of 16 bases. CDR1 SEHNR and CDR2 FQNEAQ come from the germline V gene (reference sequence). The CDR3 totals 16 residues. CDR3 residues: CASSLWGAGKHNEQFF. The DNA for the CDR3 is TGTGCCAGCAGCTTATGGGGGGCAGGGAAACACAATGAGCAGTTCTTC.

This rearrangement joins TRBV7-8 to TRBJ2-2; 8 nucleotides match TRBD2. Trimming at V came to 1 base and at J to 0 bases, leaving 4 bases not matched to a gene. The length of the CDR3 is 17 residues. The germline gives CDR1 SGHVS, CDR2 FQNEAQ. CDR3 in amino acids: CASSLGSGTTNTGELFF. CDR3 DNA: TGTGCCAGCAGCTTAGGTAGCGGGACTACGAACACCGGGGAGCTGTTTTTT.

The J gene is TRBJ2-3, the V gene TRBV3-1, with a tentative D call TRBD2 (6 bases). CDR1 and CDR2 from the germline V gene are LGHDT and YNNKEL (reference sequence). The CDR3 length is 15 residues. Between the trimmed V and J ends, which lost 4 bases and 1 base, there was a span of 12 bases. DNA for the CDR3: TGTGCCAGCAGCCCCGTTCCGGGGGGCACAGATACGCAGTATTTT. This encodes CASSPVPGGTDTQYF.

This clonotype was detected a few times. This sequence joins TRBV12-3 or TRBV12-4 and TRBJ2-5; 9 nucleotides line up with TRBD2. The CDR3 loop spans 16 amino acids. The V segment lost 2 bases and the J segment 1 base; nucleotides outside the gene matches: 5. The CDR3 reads CASSLITSGFQETQYF. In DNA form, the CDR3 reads TGTGCCAGCAGTTTAATCACTAGCGGGTTCCAAGAGACCCAGTACTTC.

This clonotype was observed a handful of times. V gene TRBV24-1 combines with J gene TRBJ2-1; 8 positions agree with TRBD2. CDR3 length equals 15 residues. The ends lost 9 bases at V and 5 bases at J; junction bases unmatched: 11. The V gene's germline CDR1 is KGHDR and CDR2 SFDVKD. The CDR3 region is CATARYSGIDNEQFF. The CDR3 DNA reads TGTGCCACCGCGAGGTATAGCGGGATAGACAATGAGCAGTTCTTC.

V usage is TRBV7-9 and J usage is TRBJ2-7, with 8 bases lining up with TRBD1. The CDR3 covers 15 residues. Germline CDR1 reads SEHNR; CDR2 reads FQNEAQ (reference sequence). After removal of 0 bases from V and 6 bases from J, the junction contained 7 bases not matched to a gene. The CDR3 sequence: CASSLARSGGGEQYV. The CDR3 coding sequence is TGTGCCAGCAGCTTAGCGCGGTCAGGGGGCGGCGAGCAGTACGTC.

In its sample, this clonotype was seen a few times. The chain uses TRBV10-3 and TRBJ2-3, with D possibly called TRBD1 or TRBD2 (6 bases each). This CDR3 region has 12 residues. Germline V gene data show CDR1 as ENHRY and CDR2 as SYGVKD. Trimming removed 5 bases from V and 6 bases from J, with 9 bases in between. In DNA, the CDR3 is TGTGCCATCAGTCCGGGGGCGGATACGCAGTATTTT. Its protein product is CAISPGADTQYF.

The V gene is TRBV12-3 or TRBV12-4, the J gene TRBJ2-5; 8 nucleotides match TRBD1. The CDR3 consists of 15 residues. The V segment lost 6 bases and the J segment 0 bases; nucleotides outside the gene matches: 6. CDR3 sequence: CASSPRQGYQETQYF. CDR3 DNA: TGTGCCAGCAGCCCGCGACAGGGGTACCAAGAGACCCAGTACTTC.

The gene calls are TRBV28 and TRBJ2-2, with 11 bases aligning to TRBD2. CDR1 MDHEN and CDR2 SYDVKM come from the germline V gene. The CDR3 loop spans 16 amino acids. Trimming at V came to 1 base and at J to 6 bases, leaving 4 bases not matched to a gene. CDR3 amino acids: CASSLFSSGRAGELFF. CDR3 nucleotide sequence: TGTGCCAGCAGTTTATTTAGTAGCGGGAGGGCCGGGGAGCTGTTTTTT.

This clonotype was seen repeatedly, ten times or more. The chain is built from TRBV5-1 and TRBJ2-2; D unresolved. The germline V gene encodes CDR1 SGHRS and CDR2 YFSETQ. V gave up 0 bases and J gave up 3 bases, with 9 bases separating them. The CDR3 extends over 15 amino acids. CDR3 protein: CASSLDGDYTGELFF. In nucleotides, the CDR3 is TGCGCCAGCAGCTTGGACGGAGACTACACCGGGGAGCTGTTTTTT.

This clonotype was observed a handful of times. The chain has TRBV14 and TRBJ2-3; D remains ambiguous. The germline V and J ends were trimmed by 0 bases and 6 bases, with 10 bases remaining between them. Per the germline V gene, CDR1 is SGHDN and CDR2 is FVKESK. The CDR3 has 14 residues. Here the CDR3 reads CASSQDTIRDTQYF. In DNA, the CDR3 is TGTGCCAGCAGCCAAGATACTATCCGGGATACGCAGTATTTT.

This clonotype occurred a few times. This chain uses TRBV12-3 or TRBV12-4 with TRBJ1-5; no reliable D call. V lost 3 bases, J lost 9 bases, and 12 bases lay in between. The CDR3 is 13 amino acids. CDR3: CASSFVEAGPQHF. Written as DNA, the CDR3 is TGTGCCAGCAGTTTCGTGGAGGCCGGGCCCCAGCATTTT.

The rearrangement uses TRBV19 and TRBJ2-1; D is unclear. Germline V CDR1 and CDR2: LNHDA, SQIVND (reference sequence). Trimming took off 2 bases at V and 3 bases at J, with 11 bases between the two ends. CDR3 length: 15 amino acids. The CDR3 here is CASSITPIIYNEQFF. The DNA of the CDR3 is TGTGCCAGTAGTATAACCCCGATTATCTACAATGAGCAGTTCTTC.

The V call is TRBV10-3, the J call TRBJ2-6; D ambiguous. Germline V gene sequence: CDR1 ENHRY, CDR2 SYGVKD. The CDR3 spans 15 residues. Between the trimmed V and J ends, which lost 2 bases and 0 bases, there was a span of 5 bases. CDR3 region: CAISETDSGANVLTF. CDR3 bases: TGTGCCATCAGTGAGACAGACTCTGGGGCCAACGTCCTGACTTTC.

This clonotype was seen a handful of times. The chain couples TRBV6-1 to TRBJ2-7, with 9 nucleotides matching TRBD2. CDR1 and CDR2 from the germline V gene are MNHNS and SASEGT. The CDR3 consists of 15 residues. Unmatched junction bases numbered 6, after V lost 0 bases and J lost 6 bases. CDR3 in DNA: TGTGCCAGCAGTGAAGCGCAAGGCGGGAGGGCCGAGCAGTACTTC. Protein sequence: CASSEAQGGRAEQYF.

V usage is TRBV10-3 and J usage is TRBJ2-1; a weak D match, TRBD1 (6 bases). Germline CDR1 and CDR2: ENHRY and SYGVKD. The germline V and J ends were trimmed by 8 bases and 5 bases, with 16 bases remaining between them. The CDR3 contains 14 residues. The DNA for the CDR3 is TGTGCCATCGGATTTGCCGGGACACACAATGAGCAGTTCTTC. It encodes CAIGFAGTHNEQFF.

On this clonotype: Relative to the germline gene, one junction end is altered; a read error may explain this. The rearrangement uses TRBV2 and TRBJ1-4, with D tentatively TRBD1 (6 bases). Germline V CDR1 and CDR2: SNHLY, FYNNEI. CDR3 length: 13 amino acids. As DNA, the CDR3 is TGTGCCATCAGGGACAACTACCGGGGAAAACAGTTTTTT. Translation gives CAIRDNYRGKQFF.

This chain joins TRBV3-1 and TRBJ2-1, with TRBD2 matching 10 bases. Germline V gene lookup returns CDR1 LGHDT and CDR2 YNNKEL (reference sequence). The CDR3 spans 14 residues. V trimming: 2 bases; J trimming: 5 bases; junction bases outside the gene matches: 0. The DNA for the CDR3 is TGTGCCAGCAGCCAAAGCGGGGGGGACAATGAGCAGTTCTTC. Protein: CASSQSGGDNEQFF.

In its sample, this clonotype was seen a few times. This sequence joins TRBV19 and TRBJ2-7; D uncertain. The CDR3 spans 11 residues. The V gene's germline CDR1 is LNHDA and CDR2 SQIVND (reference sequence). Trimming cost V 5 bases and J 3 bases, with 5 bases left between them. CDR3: CASSLLYEQYV. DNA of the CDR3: TGTGCCAGTAGTTTACTCTACGAGCAGTACGTC.

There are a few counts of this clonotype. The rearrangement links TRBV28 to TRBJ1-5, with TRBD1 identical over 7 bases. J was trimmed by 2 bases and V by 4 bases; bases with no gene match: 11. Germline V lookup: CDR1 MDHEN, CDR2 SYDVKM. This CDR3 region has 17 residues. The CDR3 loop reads CASSYRQGGWGNQPQHF. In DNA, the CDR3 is TGTGCCAGCAGTTATCGACAGGGTGGATGGGGCAATCAGCCCCAGCATTTT.

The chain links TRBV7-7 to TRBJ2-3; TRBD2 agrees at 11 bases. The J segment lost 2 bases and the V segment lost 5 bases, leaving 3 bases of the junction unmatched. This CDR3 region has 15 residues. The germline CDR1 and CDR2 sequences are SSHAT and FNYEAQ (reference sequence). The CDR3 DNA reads TGTGCCAGCAGCCCACTAGCGGGAGTCACAGATACGCAGTATTTT. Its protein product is CASSPLAGVTDTQYF.

This chain's CDR3 is CASSFGAPGGLRELFF. In DNA, the CDR3 is TGTGCCAGCAGCTTTGGGGCCCCGGGGGGACTCCGGGAGCTGTTTTTT. The chain links TRBV7-2 to TRBJ2-2; the match to TRBD2 covers 7 bases. The V segment lost 3 bases and the J segment 9 bases; nucleotides outside the gene matches: 13. The CDR3 has 16 residues. Germline assignment: CDR1 SGHTA and CDR2 FQGNSA. Using reference TRBV7-2 and TRBJ2-2 for the parts outside the CDR3, the full variable domain is GAGVSQSPSNKVTEKGKDVELRCDPISGHTALYWYRQSLGQGLEFLIYFQGNSAPDKSGLPSDRFSAERTGGSVSTLTIQRTQQEDSAVYLCASSFGAPGGLRELFFGEGSRLTVL.

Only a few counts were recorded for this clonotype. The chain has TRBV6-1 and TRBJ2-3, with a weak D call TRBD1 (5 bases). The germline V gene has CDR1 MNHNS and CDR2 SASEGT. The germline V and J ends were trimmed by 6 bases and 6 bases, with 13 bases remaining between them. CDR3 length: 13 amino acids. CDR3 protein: CASRTQGVDTQYF. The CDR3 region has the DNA TGTGCCAGCAGAACCCAAGGGGTGGATACGCAGTATTTT.